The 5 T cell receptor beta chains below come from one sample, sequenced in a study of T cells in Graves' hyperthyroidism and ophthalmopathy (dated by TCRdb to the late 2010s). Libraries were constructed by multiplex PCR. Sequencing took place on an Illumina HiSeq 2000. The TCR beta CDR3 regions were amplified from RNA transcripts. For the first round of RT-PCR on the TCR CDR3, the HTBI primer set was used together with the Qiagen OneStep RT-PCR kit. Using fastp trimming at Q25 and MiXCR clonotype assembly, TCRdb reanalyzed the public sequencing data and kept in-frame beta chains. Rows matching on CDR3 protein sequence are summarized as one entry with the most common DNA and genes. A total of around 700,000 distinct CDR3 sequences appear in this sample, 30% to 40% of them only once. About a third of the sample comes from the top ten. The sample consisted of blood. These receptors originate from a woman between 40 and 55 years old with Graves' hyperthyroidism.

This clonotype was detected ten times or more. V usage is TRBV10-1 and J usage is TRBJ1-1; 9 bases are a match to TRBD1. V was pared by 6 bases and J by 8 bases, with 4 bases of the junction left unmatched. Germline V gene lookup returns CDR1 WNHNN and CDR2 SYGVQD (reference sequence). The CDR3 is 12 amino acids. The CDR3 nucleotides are TGCGCCAGCAGACCCGGGACAGGGGAAGCTTTCTTT. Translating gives CASRPGTGEAFF.

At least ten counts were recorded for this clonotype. The CDR3 nucleotides read TGTGCCAGCAGCTTAGCGGGGGGGACATTGAACACTGAAGCTTTCTTT. This gives the protein CASSLAGGTLNTEAFF. V and J are TRBV7-2 and TRBJ1-1; the D gene is possibly TRBD1 (6 bases). The V end lost 0 bases, the J end lost 0 bases, and 11 bases lay between the germline ends. This CDR3 has 16 amino acids. The germline V gene encodes CDR1 SGHTA and CDR2 FQGNSA.

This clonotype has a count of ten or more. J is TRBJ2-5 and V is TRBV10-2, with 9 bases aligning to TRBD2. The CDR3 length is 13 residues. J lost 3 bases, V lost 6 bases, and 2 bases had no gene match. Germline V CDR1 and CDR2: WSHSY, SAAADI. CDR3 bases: TGCGCCAGCAGCCCTAGCGGGGAAGAGACCCAGTACTTC. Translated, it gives CASSPSGEETQYF.

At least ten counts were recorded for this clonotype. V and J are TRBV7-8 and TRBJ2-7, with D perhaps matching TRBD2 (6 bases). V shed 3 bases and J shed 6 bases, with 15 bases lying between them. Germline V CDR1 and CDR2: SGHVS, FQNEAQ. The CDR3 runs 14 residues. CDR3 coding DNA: TGTGCCAGCAGCTTGTCCGGGACTTTGGGCGAGCAGTACTTC. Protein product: CASSLSGTLGEQYF.

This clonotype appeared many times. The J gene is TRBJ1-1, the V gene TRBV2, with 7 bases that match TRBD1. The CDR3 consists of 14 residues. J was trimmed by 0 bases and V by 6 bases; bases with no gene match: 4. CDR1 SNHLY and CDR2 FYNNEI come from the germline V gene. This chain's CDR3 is CASRAGTVNTEAFF. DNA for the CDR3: TGTGCCAGCAGAGCCGGGACAGTGAACACTGAAGCTTTCTTT. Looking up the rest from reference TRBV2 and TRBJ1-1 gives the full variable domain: EPEVTQTPSHQVTQMGQEVILRCVPISNHLYFYWYRQILGQKVEFLVSFYNNEISEKSEIFDDQFSVERPDGSNFTLKIRSTKLEDSAMYFCASRAGTVNTEAFFGQGTRLTVV.